This entry features one TCR beta chain sequence. The V gene lost 4 bases and the J gene lost 8 bases, with 14 bases spanning the gap. This CDR3 region has 12 residues. Germline V gives CDR1 SQVTM, CDR2 ANQGSEA. TCRdb's table, derived via immunoSEQ multiplex PCR, lists solely in-frame clones and lacks some. The table shows a few hundred thousand clones, with approximately 90% occurring only once. For recovered donors of Cohort 3, there were two negative PCRs, clearance, or symptom resolution. This sample is drawn from a study of blood T cell repertoires in COVID-19. On the study more broadly: Nucleic acid was either cDNA or gDNA, and it came from T cells, B-cell-depleted T cells, or PBMCs.

This sequence originates from a middle-aged woman who had recovered from COVID-19. V and J are TRBV29-1 and TRBJ1-2; D remains ambiguous. The material sequenced was PBMCs or T cells enriched from blood (not recorded which). DNA for the CDR3: TGCAGCGTTGGAGGGAACCTATACGGCTACACCTTC. Encoded protein: CSVGGNLYGYTF.